The clone carrying this T cell receptor (beta chain) was counted only a few times. Its antigen is unknown. The record originates from a study of cytomegalovirus exposure and HLA in healthy donors. Study overall: There were approximately 80 million unique TCRs (from HLA-typed donors) in an early data release.

Both 60 Vbeta primers and 13 Jbeta primers went into the PCR. Here immunoSEQ multiplex PCR was the method, and the copy in TCRdb shows in-frame clones only, minus some. The table has about 130,000 clones, 70% to 80% seen once. Per the germline V gene, CDR1 is SNHLY and CDR2 is FYNNEI. This CDR3 contains 14 residues. V lost 6 bases, J lost 5 bases, and 16 bases lay in between. Study outcomes and limitations: Usually a TCR sequence was rare, but some public TCRs were found in many donors. Later findings reportedly placed an Asian-associated ancestry cluster below the roughly 690-donor mean for N-insertions.

The receptor was isolated from a human donor in good health. The rearrangement joins TRBV2 to TRBJ1-1, with D possibly TRBD1 on 5 matching bases. Sequences were obtained from PBMCs. CDR3 sequence: CASSRGGGRTEAFF. The DNA of the CDR3 is TGTGCCAGCAGCCGCGGCGGGGGGAGGACTGAAGCTTTCTTT.